This T cell receptor (beta chain) was found in a study of T cell responses to AZD1222 COVID-19 vaccine. Overall study findings and caveats: An increase in Spike-specific TCR breadth and depth was observed after two AZD1222 doses.

Concerning this clone: Its antigen is currently unknown.

Germline-derived CDR1 and CDR2 are MGHRA and YSYEKL. The CDR3 has 16 amino acids. Unmatched junction bases numbered 5, after V lost 4 bases and J lost 4 bases. Profiled with immunoSEQ multiplex PCR; TCRdb holds only in-frame clones, not every one. Of about 110,000 clones in the sample, 70% to 90% were seen once. The sequencing used peripheral blood, collected 28 days after the second AZD1222 dose. The rearrangement joins TRBV4-1 to TRBJ2-2, with 11 bases fitting TRBD1. The receptor comes from an adult who received the AZD1222 COVID-19 vaccine. CDR3 in DNA: TGCGCCAGCAGCCTCGGACAGGGGGCGTCCACCGGGGAGCTGTTTTTT. It is translated as CASSLGQGASTGELFF.